Each of the 27 T cell receptor beta chains below was sequenced from the same sample in a study of blood T cell repertoires in COVID-19. The table came from immunoSEQ multiplex PCR; TCRdb's copy has only in-frame clones and leaves some out. The sample lists approximately 97,000 clones; roughly 82% were seen once. Material for sequencing was peripheral blood. These receptors all stem from a human donor in a cohort sampled during active COVID-19.

This clone has only a few counts. The rearrangement joins TRBV6-2 or TRBV6-3 to TRBJ2-5; no reliable D call. This CDR3 region has 12 residues. The germline gives CDR1 MNHEY, CDR2 SVGEGT. The V and J ends lost 6 bases and 5 bases respectively, with 10 bases between them. DNA of the CDR3: TGTGCCAGCAGCGCTATCGGGGAGACCCAGTACTTC. This encodes CASSAIGETQYF.

This clone showed up just once. CDR3 in amino acids: CASTTGGGVTQYF. The DNA of the CDR3 is TGTGCCAGCACCACTGGGGGGGGCGTAACCCAGTACTTC. V usage is TRBV28 and J usage is TRBJ2-5; tentatively, D is TRBD2 (7 bases). This CDR3 region has 13 residues. Deletions cut 7 bases from V and 8 bases from J, with 17 bases between. Germline lookup yields CDR1 MDHEN and CDR2 SYDVKM.

The genes are TRBV2 and TRBJ2-1; 10 positions agree with TRBD2. This CDR3 region has 13 residues. From germline, CDR1 is SNHLY and CDR2 FYNNEI. V lost 7 bases and J lost 7; bases outside the gene matches: 4. The CDR3 region has the DNA TGTGCCAGCACGGGACTAGCGAGGAATGAGCAGTTCTTC. Its protein is CASTGLARNEQFF.

V is TRBV6-2 or TRBV6-3 and J is TRBJ1-5; TRBD1 matches 9 bases. The CDR3 spans 17 residues. Germline V CDR1 and CDR2: MNHEY, SVGEGT. The ends lost 0 bases at V and 4 bases at J; junction bases unmatched: 7. The CDR3 loop reads CASSYSHRGRRNQPQHF. CDR3 coding DNA: TGTGCCAGCAGTTACTCGCACAGGGGGCGTCGGAATCAGCCCCAGCATTTT.

The gene calls are TRBV11-2 and TRBJ2-2, with D perhaps TRBD1 (5 bases). Germline V gene sequence: CDR1 SGHAT, CDR2 FQNNGV. The CDR3 is made up of 13 amino acids. V was pared by 0 bases and J by 7 bases, with 6 bases between. The CDR3 region is CASSLDRGGELFF. The CDR3 nucleotides are TGTGCCAGCAGCTTAGATAGGGGCGGGGAGCTGTTTTTT. The full variable domain, rest sourced from reference TRBV11-2 and TRBJ2-2, is EAGVAQSPRYKIIEKRQSVAFWCNPISGHATLYWYQQILGQGPKLLIQFQNNGVVDDSQLPKDRFSAERLKGVDSTLKIQPAKLEDSAVYLCASSLDRGGELFFGEGSRLTVL.

The genes are TRBV6-2 or TRBV6-3 and TRBJ1-5, with D hard to call. Trimming shortened V by 5 bases and J by 2 bases, and 10 bases separated the two germline ends. The CDR3 is made up of 14 amino acids. The V gene's germline CDR1 is MNHEY and CDR2 SVGEGT. CDR3 in amino acids: CASSRREGNQPQHF. In nucleotides, the CDR3 is TGTGCCAGCAGTCGCCGGGAGGGCAATCAGCCCCAGCATTTT.

The V and J genes are TRBV6-4 and TRBJ2-2; 8 bases agree with TRBD2. V gave up 5 bases and J gave up 4 bases; unmatched junction bases: 3. Germline values: CDR1 MRHNA, CDR2 SNTAGT. The CDR3 has 14 amino acids. The DNA for the CDR3 is TGTGCCAGCAGTAGCCTAGCGGGCACCGGGGAGCTGTTTTTT. It specifies CASSSLAGTGELFF.

The CDR3 region has the DNA TGTGCCAGCAGCTTACGTCTAGCCTCTCATACGCAGTATTTT. Translation gives CASSLRLASHTQYF. The chain employs TRBV5-6 and TRBJ2-3, with a weak D call TRBD2 (5 bases). The CDR3 has 14 amino acids. The germline gives CDR1 SGHDT, CDR2 YYEEEE. Trimming stripped 2 bases from V and 7 bases from J, with 14 bases between.

The count of this clone is one. The chain combines TRBV5-1 with TRBJ1-4; D is ambiguous. Germline CDR1 reads SGHRS; CDR2 reads YFSETQ. CDR3 length equals 15 residues. The germline V and J ends were trimmed by 4 bases and 7 bases, with 17 bases remaining between them. The CDR3 reads CASSLSGSLGEKLFF. CDR3 DNA: TGCGCCAGCAGCCTGTCAGGTTCTCTGGGTGAAAAACTGTTTTTT.

The chain carries TRBV13 and TRBJ2-1, with 10 positions matching TRBD1. The V segment lost 3 bases and the J segment 6 bases; nucleotides outside the gene matches: 5. Germline CDR1 and CDR2: PRHDT and FYEKMQ (reference sequence). This CDR3 contains 15 residues. DNA for the CDR3: TGTGCCAGCAGCTTTGTAGGGACAGGGGTCAATGAGCAGTTCTTC. Protein: CASSFVGTGVNEQFF.

This clone was picked up many times. At the DNA level, this CDR3 is encoded by other sequences in the same sample as well. V usage is TRBV4-1 and J usage is TRBJ2-1; D might be TRBD2 (6 bases). Germline CDR1 and CDR2: MGHRA and YSYEKL. V was cut by 0 bases and J by 2 bases, with 8 bases left in between. The CDR3 consists of 15 residues. CDR3 bases: TGCGCCAGCAGCCAAGATGGCGGGACCTACAATGAGCAGTTCTTC. Protein product: CASSQDGGTYNEQFF.

As DNA, the CDR3 is TGTGCCAGCAGTGCTACCGGGGGAAACACAGATACGCAGTATTTT. This codes for CASSATGGNTDTQYF. The chain couples TRBV2 to TRBJ2-3; TRBD2 might be the D (6 bases). The CDR3 spans 15 residues. Trimming pared 4 bases from V and 2 bases from J, leaving 13 bases between. The germline V gene encodes CDR1 SNHLY and CDR2 FYNNEI.

The genes are TRBV5-1 and TRBJ2-5; TRBD1 agrees at 10 bases. The CDR3 totals 15 residues. Germline assignment: CDR1 SGHRS and CDR2 YFSETQ. Losses at the gene ends were 5 bases for V and 3 bases for J; bases not matched to a gene: 7. CDR3 in amino acids: CASSSLGTGEETQYF. In nucleotides, the CDR3 is TGCGCCAGCAGTTCCCTCGGGACAGGGGAAGAGACCCAGTACTTC.

The V gene is TRBV18, the J gene TRBJ2-1; 12 bases map to TRBD1. The CDR3 runs 16 residues. V lost 6 bases, J lost 9 bases, and 12 bases stayed unmatched. Germline V CDR1 and CDR2: KGHSH, LQKENI. Written as DNA, the CDR3 is TGTGCCAGCTCGCCTCGGGGGACAGGGGGCCGGGGTGAGCAGTTCTTC. Its translation is CASSPRGTGGRGEQFF.

The chain couples TRBV7-9 to TRBJ2-3; possible D gene TRBD1, 6 bases. V lost 1 base to trimming and J lost 6 bases, with 8 bases between them. This CDR3 has 13 amino acids. CDR1 and CDR2 (germline): SEHNR, FQNEAQ (reference sequence). The CDR3 sequence: CASSLGTGDTQYF. The CDR3 DNA is TGTGCCAGCAGCTTAGGCACAGGGGATACGCAGTATTTT.

This clone was picked up one time. The chain carries TRBV9 and TRBJ2-1, with 8 bases aligning to TRBD1. The V segment lost 4 bases and the J segment 6 bases; nucleotides outside the gene matches: 9. The CDR3 is made up of 15 amino acids. Germline loops: CDR1 SGDLS, CDR2 YYNGEE. For the CDR3, the DNA is TGTGCCAGCAGCCCGCGGACAGGGAGGTTCAATGAGCAGTTCTTC. Its protein is CASSPRTGRFNEQFF.

The chain carries TRBV5-1 and TRBJ2-1; TRBD2 agrees at 13 bases. Trimming cost V 4 bases and J 9 bases; bases outside gene matches: 7. This CDR3 spans 15 amino acids. The germline gives CDR1 SGHRS, CDR2 YFSETQ. In DNA, the CDR3 is TGCGCCAGCAGCCGGACACTAGCGGGGGGGACTGAGCAGTTCTTC. Translating gives CASSRTLAGGTEQFF.

The gene calls are TRBV6-2 or TRBV6-3 and TRBJ2-1; TRBD2 matches at 8 bases. This CDR3 spans 13 amino acids. V was pared by 6 bases and J by 9 bases, with 7 bases of the junction left unmatched. Germline values: CDR1 MNHEY, CDR2 SVGEGT. CDR3 in DNA: TGTGCCAGCAGCATACTTAGCGGGGTTGAGCAGTTCTTC. Translation gives CASSILSGVEQFF.

This clone was detected a few times. The chain combines TRBV9 with TRBJ1-2; D may be TRBD1 (5 bases). This CDR3 is built from 14 residues. Looked up from germline, CDR1 is SGDLS and CDR2 is YYNGEE. V was cut by 3 bases and J by 1 base, with 10 bases left in between. The CDR3 DNA is TGTGCCAGCAGCGCGATAGGGGTTAACTATGGCTACACCTTC. It yields the protein CASSAIGVNYGYTF.

The chain combines TRBV6-5 with TRBJ2-5; TRBD2 matches at 7 bases. CDR1 is MNHEY and CDR2 is SVGAGI in the germline V gene. V lost 5 bases to trimming and J lost 2 bases; unmatched junction nucleotides: 5. The length of the CDR3 is 14 residues. The CDR3: CASSRAGDQETQYF. CDR3 bases: TGTGCCAGCAGTAGGGCGGGGGATCAAGAGACCCAGTACTTC.

The CDR3 nucleotides are TGTGCCAGCAGTTACTCGGACAGAGATTATAATTCACCCCTCCACTTT. It codes for CASSYSDRDYNSPLHF. The chain uses TRBV6-5 and TRBJ1-6; D perhaps matches TRBD1 (6 bases). CDR3 length: 16 amino acids. V shed 0 bases and J shed 4 bases, with 10 bases lying between them. Germline V lookup: CDR1 MNHEY, CDR2 SVGAGI.

V usage is TRBV19 and J usage is TRBJ2-2, with TRBD1 matching over 9 bases. Germline values: CDR1 LNHDA, CDR2 SQIVND (reference sequence). The V and J ends lost 4 bases and 2 bases, in that order; junction bases with no gene match: 8. The CDR3 is 17 residues long. In DNA form, the CDR3 reads TGTGCCAGTAGTACCGGGACAGGGACCCTCAACACCGGGGAGCTGTTTTTT. This sequence encodes CASSTGTGTLNTGELFF.

The CDR3 bases are TGTGCCAGCAGCTTTGGACAGACGAACACTGAAGCTTTCTTT. Protein sequence: CASSFGQTNTEAFF. This chain links TRBV5-8 with TRBJ1-1; maybe TRBD1 (6 bases). Trimming removed 2 bases from V and 1 base from J, with 9 bases in between. This CDR3 spans 14 amino acids. Germline CDR1 and CDR2: SGHTS and YDEGEE.

With regard to this clone: At one end the junction does not follow the germline gene, possibly because of a read error. The rearrangement joins TRBV7-7 to TRBJ2-5; weak D call: TRBD1 (6 bases). Germline V gives CDR1 SSHAT, CDR2 FNYEAQ (reference sequence). The CDR3 extends over 14 amino acids. Written as DNA, the CDR3 is TGTGCTAGCAGCCCCAGGGACCTAGGGGGGACCCAGTACTTC. This gives the protein CASSPRDLGGTQYF.

The chain uses TRBV5-1 and TRBJ2-3, with TRBD2 matching 8 bases. V shed 0 bases, J shed 2 bases, and the junction held 8 bases outside the gene matches. CDR3 length equals 17 residues. Germline CDR1 is SGHRS and CDR2 is YFSETQ. CDR3 region: CASSLGLASGYTDTQYF. The CDR3 DNA is TGCGCCAGCAGCTTGGGACTGGCTAGCGGGTACACAGATACGCAGTATTTT.

This clone has only one observation. The V call is TRBV7-2, the J call TRBJ1-6; 9 bases are a match to TRBD1. The V segment lost 5 bases and the J segment 9 bases; nucleotides outside the gene matches: 2. The CDR3 totals 13 residues. Germline V gene data show CDR1 as SGHTA and CDR2 as FQGNSA. CDR3 protein: CASSDRGSSPLHF. The DNA for the CDR3 is TGTGCCAGCAGCGACAGGGGGAGTTCACCCCTCCACTTT.

This chain links TRBV6-2 or TRBV6-3 with TRBJ2-1; 9 nucleotides match TRBD2. This CDR3 comprises 14 residues. The ends lost 0 bases at V and 8 bases at J; junction bases unmatched: 2. Germline CDR1 is MNHEY and CDR2 is SVGEGT. Here the CDR3 DNA reads TGTGCCAGCAGTTACTCTAGACTAGCGGATGAGCAGTTCTTC. As protein: CASSYSRLADEQFF.